This T cell receptor (beta chain) was observed in a study of tumor-infiltrating lymphocytes in primary liver carcinoma. Study-wide results and limits: Tumors had a top-250-clone fraction that was significantly higher than blood (p = 0.039).

TCR beta cDNA was made from 400 to 500 ng total RNA with a constant-region primer. Generation of the TCR beta libraries relied on three nested multiplex PCR rounds using slightly modified ARM-PCR. The opening two PCR rounds, around 9 cycles each, paired TRBV1-TRBV30 forward primers with a C-beta reverse primer. Each CDR3 protein is one row after TCRdb ran MiXCR on the multiplex PCR reads. The table lists about 180,000 distinct CDR3 sequences, about 60% of them singletons, with about 72% in the top ten. The CDR3 sequence is 13 residues long. Per germline, CDR1 SEHNR and CDR2 FQNEAQ (reference sequence). As concerns this clonotype: Antigen unknown. One end of the junction varies from germline; a read error may be responsible.

Unsorted whole blood yielded blood RNA, and germline DNA was extracted as well. Sequencing was carried out using peripheral blood. This TCR was recovered from a man aged 40-49 years with primary liver carcinoma and hepatitis B virus infection. The rearrangement links TRBV7-9 to TRBJ2-1; D possibly corresponds to TRBD2 (6 bases). CDR3 region: CASSIPGDNGQFF. In DNA, the CDR3 is TGTGCCAGCAGTATCCCGGGAGACAATGGGCAGTTCTTC. Filled out from reference TRBV7-9 and TRBJ2-1, the complete variable domain reads DTGVSQNPRHKITKRGQNVTFRCDPISEHNRLYWYRQTLGQGPEFLTYFQNEAQLEKSRLLSDRFSAERPKGSFSTLEIQRTEQGDSAMYLCASSIPGDNGQFFGPGTRLTVL.